Following are 5 T cell receptor beta chains from one sample sequenced in a study of blood T cell repertoires in COVID-19 (dated by TCRdb to the early 2020s). The protocol used for the library was the immunoSEQ multiplex PCR assay. Here the immuneACCESS table is served through TCRdb, limited to in-frame sequences with V and J called. Missing clones are a known gap in these copies; in checked studies unresolved V genes cover under half, and the rest lacks a known reason. This sample comprises about 320,000 clones, roughly nine tenths of them detected only once. The ten biggest clones cover around 2.5% of the sample. Sequenced: PBMCs or T cells enriched from blood (not recorded which). The receptors come from a man aged 60-69 years who had recovered from COVID-19.

CDR3 sequence: CASSLTPKTSNEKLFF. The CDR3 region has the DNA TGTGCCAGCAGTCTTACGCCTAAGACAAGTAATGAAAAACTGTTTTTT. The chain uses TRBV27 and TRBJ1-4; D remains unclear. The V end was cut by 5 bases, the J end by 4 bases, with 17 bases between. Germline CDR1 reads MNHEY; CDR2 reads SMNVEV (reference sequence). This CDR3 contains 16 residues. The full variable domain, rest sourced from reference TRBV27 and TRBJ1-4, is EAQVTQNPRYLITVTGKKLTVTCSQNMNHEYMSWYRQDPGLGLRQIYYSMNVEVTDKGDVPEGYKVSRKEKRNFPLILESPSPNQTSLYFCASSLTPKTSNEKLFFGSGTQLSVL.

The chain combines TRBV30 with TRBJ2-7; TRBD2 aligns across 11 bases. The CDR3 is 15 residues long. V was pared by 1 base and J by 3 bases, with 5 bases of the junction left unmatched. CDR1 and CDR2 (germline): GTSNPN, SVGIG (reference sequence). The CDR3 DNA reads as TGTGCCTGGAGTGGCCGGACTAGCGGGTTCTACGAGCAGTACTTC. The encoded protein is CAWSGRTSGFYEQYF.

The J gene is TRBJ2-3, the V gene TRBV19; the D gene is possibly TRBD2 (6 bases). V lost 2 bases, J lost 0 bases, and 9 bases lay in between. Per the germline V gene, CDR1 is LNHDA and CDR2 is SQIVND (reference sequence). The CDR3 totals 15 residues. This CDR3 is CASSIIGGSTDTQYF. The CDR3 coding sequence is TGTGCCAGTAGTATAATCGGGGGTAGCACAGATACGCAGTATTTT.

This clone turned up a few times. The gene calls are TRBV18 and TRBJ1-2, with 10 positions matching TRBD1. V lost 3 bases, J lost 3 bases, and 1 base stayed unmatched. The CDR3 totals 14 residues. CDR1 KGHSH and CDR2 LQKENI come from the germline V gene. The CDR3 DNA is TGTGCCAGCTCACCTGGACAGGGGGACTATGGCTACACCTTC. It translates to CASSPGQGDYGYTF.

V usage is TRBV4-1 and J usage is TRBJ1-2; 11 nucleotides agree with TRBD1. The CDR3 has 17 residues. The V gene's germline CDR1 is MGHRA and CDR2 YSYEKL. Losses at the gene ends were 1 base for V and 6 bases for J; bases not matched to a gene: 10. The CDR3 region is CASSQGPNSDRGHGYTF. The CDR3, as DNA: TGCGCCAGCAGCCAAGGCCCAAATTCGGACAGGGGGCATGGCTACACCTTC.